Following are 31 T cell receptor beta chains from one sample sequenced in a study of T-cell memory formation after mild COVID-19 (dated by TCRdb to the early 2020s). The library was produced with 5' RACE. The listed sequencing device is Illumina NovaSeq 6000. TCRdb trimmed public reads at Q25 via fastp, called clones via MiXCR and kept in-frame beta chains. Each record represents a unique CDR3 protein, reported with the most common genes and DNA among its rows. The sample has 110,000 or so distinct CDR3 sequences on record, about 18% of them singletons. The top ten hold approximately 5.5% of the sample. The sequencing sample was made of PBMCs or a T cell subset sorted from them (not recorded which). These receptors were obtained from a man between 18 and 35 years old who had mild COVID-19 (a few samples of this study predate the infection). The sample titles of this study are shuffled in the database, so cell type and time point are left out; the donor was told from shared clones.

The V call is TRBV7-2, the J call TRBJ2-1; no clear D. CDR1 is SGHTA and CDR2 is FQGNSA in the germline V gene. The germline V and J ends were trimmed by 4 bases and 3 bases, with 4 bases remaining between them. There are 12 residues in the CDR3. The chain's CDR3 is CASSYYYNEQFF. DNA of the CDR3: TGTGCCAGCAGCTATTACTACAATGAGCAGTTCTTC.

Only a few counts were recorded for this clonotype. This sequence joins TRBV11-1 and TRBJ2-3; possibly TRBD2 for D (6 bases). This CDR3 is 13 amino acids long. Germline CDR1 SGHAT, CDR2 FQDESV (reference sequence). V was trimmed by 8 bases and J by 2 bases, leaving 11 bases between them. The CDR3: CASVRGNTDTQYF. CDR3 DNA sequence: TGTGCCAGCGTCCGGGGGAACACAGATACGCAGTATTTT. Full variable domain (rest looked up from reference TRBV11-1 and TRBJ2-3): EAEVAQSPRYKITEKSQAVAFWCDPISGHATLYWYRQILGQGPELLVQFQDESVVDDSQLPKDRFSAERLKGVDSTLKIQPAELGDSAMYLCASVRGNTDTQYFGPGTRLTVL.

This chain uses TRBV29-1 with TRBJ1-5; D is perhaps TRBD1 (6 bases). The CDR3 sequence is 13 residues long. V was cut by 5 bases and J by 1 base, with 9 bases left in between. Per germline, CDR1 SQVTM and CDR2 ANQGSEA. The CDR3 nucleotides are TGCAGCGTTCAGGGGAGGAGCAATCAGCCCCAGCATTTT. The encoded protein is CSVQGRSNQPQHF. The complete variable domain, with remaining parts taken from reference TRBV29-1 and TRBJ1-5, reads SAVISQKPSRDICQRGTSLTIQCQVDSQVTMMFWYRQQPGQSLTLIATANQGSEATYESGFVIDKFPISRPNLTFSTLTVSNMSPEDSSIYLCSVQGRSNQPQHFGDGTRLSIL.

This clonotype was observed a single time. The chain links TRBV6-1 to TRBJ1-1; tentatively, D is TRBD1 (5 bases). The CDR3 totals 15 residues. Per the germline V gene, CDR1 is MNHNS and CDR2 is SASEGT. V was trimmed by 5 bases and J by 10 bases, leaving 23 bases between them. Here the CDR3 DNA reads TGTGCCAGCAGTCAACGGGGACCGCCGGCAGTAGTAGCTTTCTTT. This sequence encodes CASSQRGPPAVVAFF.

The chain carries TRBV9 and TRBJ1-1; perhaps TRBD1 as D (5 bases). Trimming left V 4 bases short and J 11 bases short, with 18 bases between. Germline CDR1 and CDR2: SGDLS and YYNGEE. The length of the CDR3 is 13 residues. CDR3 nucleotides: TGTGCCAGCAGCCCACTATGGGGGACTTCCGCTTTCTTT. This gives the protein CASSPLWGTSAFF.

This clonotype was found a few times. CDR3 loop: CASIDREQGDTQYF. The CDR3 nucleotides are TGTGCCAGCATCGACAGGGAGCAGGGAGATACGCAGTATTTT. J is TRBJ2-3 and V is TRBV12-3 or TRBV12-4; 7 bases agree with TRBD1. The CDR3 contains 14 residues. Trimming took 7 bases from V and 5 from J; bases not matched to a gene: 9.

A few counts support this clonotype. The chain couples TRBV5-1 to TRBJ1-1, with TRBD1 identical over 7 bases. Germline V gene lookup returns CDR1 SGHRS and CDR2 YFSETQ. Trimming cost V 0 bases and J 6 bases; bases outside gene matches: 11. The length of the CDR3 is 16 residues. For the CDR3, the DNA is TGCGCCAGCAGCTTGGCCTTAGGAGACAGGGAGGCTGAAGCTTTCTTT. It specifies CASSLALGDREAEAFF.

A few counts support this clonotype. The chain couples TRBV4-2 to TRBJ2-3; no definite D call. Trimming cost V 2 bases and J 4 bases, with 7 bases left between them. The CDR3 sequence is 13 residues long. Germline V gives CDR1 LGHNA, CDR2 YNFKEQ. CDR3 coding DNA: TGTGCCAGCAGCCAACCCGGATCAGATACGCAGTATTTT. This gives the protein CASSQPGSDTQYF.

This clonotype was seen only a few times. The V gene is TRBV25-1, the J gene TRBJ1-2; D uncertain. This CDR3 is 13 amino acids long. V was trimmed by 2 bases and J by 0 bases, leaving 4 bases between them. Germline loops: CDR1 MGHDK, CDR2 SYGVNS. CDR3 in DNA: TGTGCCAGCAGTGAACTTGCTAACTATGGCTACACCTTC. Its translation: CASSELANYGYTF.

This chain uses TRBV2 with TRBJ2-7; 7 nucleotides agree with TRBD1. V trimming: 5 bases; J trimming: 5 bases; junction bases outside the gene matches: 9. CDR1 is SNHLY and CDR2 is FYNNEI in the germline V gene. This CDR3 comprises 14 residues. The CDR3 region is CASSRQGFGNEQYF. CDR3 nucleotide sequence: TGTGCCAGCAGTAGACAGGGTTTTGGTAACGAGCAGTACTTC.

The V call is TRBV5-6, the J call TRBJ1-6; weak D call: TRBD1 (5 bases). The V gene lost 2 bases and the J gene lost 7 bases, with 10 bases spanning the gap. Germline CDR1 and CDR2: SGHDT and YYEEEE. This CDR3 is 14 amino acids long. The DNA of the CDR3 is TGTGCCAGCAGCTTCGACAGTCCAAATTCACCCCTCCACTTT. Protein: CASSFDSPNSPLHF.

This clonotype came up a few times. The chain recombines TRBV7-2 with TRBJ2-1, with 13 bases aligning to TRBD2. Losses at the gene ends were 7 bases for V and 6 bases for J; bases not matched to a gene: 3. The CDR3 has 14 amino acids. Germline V gives CDR1 SGHTA, CDR2 FQGNSA. CDR3 nucleotide sequence: TGTGCCAGCACCGGACTAGCGGGGGCCAATGAGCAGTTCTTC. It specifies CASTGLAGANEQFF.

The gene calls are TRBV6-5 and TRBJ1-4; D possibly corresponds to TRBD1 (5 bases). Germline V gene lookup returns CDR1 MNHEY and CDR2 SVGAGI. Trimming stripped 2 bases from V and 7 bases from J, with 14 bases between. This CDR3 spans 15 amino acids. The CDR3 region has the DNA TGTGCCAGCAGTTACACCGGGACCGTATCTGAAAAACTGTTTTTT. This encodes CASSYTGTVSEKLFF.

This clonotype was seen more than once but under ten times. The genes are TRBV29-1 and TRBJ2-5; possibly TRBD1 for D (6 bases). The CDR3 runs 12 residues. V lost 6 bases to trimming and J lost 5 bases, with 13 bases between them. Looked up from germline, CDR1 is SQVTM and CDR2 is ANQGSEA. This CDR3 reads CSVTGPPETQYF. The CDR3 coding sequence is TGCAGCGTCACAGGGCCCCCGGAGACCCAGTACTTC.

This clonotype has only a few counts. The chain links TRBV5-1 to TRBJ2-2; D perhaps matches TRBD2 (5 bases). Trimming left V 0 bases short and J 1 base short, with 10 bases between. The CDR3 consists of 16 residues. The germline V gene encodes CDR1 SGHRS and CDR2 YFSETQ. The DNA for the CDR3 is TGCGCCAGCAGCTTGGCGGCGGGCATGAACACCGGGGAGCTGTTTTTT. Protein: CASSLAAGMNTGELFF.

This clonotype was observed a handful of times. This sequence joins TRBV7-8 and TRBJ1-5, with 10 bases fitting TRBD1. CDR1 and CDR2 from the germline V gene are SGHVS and FQNEAQ. The CDR3 runs 14 residues. V was pared by 4 bases and J by 9 bases, with 6 bases of the junction left unmatched. The CDR3 sequence: CASSSDRGSGPQHF. The DNA for the CDR3 is TGTGCCAGCAGCTCGGACAGGGGGTCGGGGCCCCAGCATTTT.

This rearrangement joins TRBV20-1 to TRBJ2-3; D might be TRBD1 (5 bases). Germline CDR1 and CDR2: DFQATT and SNEGSKA (reference sequence). This CDR3 spans 13 amino acids. Between the trimmed V and J ends, which lost 3 bases and 4 bases, there was a span of 11 bases. CDR3 in amino acids: CSARRQGPDTQYF. The CDR3 nucleotides are TGCAGTGCTAGGAGGCAGGGTCCAGATACGCAGTATTTT.

In this sample, this clonotype turned up a few times. The chain has TRBV20-1 and TRBJ2-4; TRBD1 matches 7 bases. In germline, CDR1 is DFQATT, CDR2 SNEGSKA (reference sequence). J lost 3 bases, V lost 2 bases, and 4 bases had no gene match. The CDR3 covers 14 residues. CDR3 in DNA: TGCAGTGCTAGATACAGGGGCGACAAAAACATTCAGTACTTC. Translation gives CSARYRGDKNIQYF.

This clonotype occurred a few times. The V call is TRBV5-1, the J call TRBJ1-5; D remains unclear. This CDR3 contains 14 residues. CDR1 and CDR2 from the germline V gene are SGHRS and YFSETQ. Trimming cost V 6 bases and J 1 base, with 11 bases left between them. CDR3 region: CASKPGPSNQPQHF. CDR3 DNA: TGCGCCAGCAAACCTGGACCGAGCAATCAGCCCCAGCATTTT.

This chain links TRBV14 with TRBJ1-4; 11 bases line up with TRBD1. Germline CDR1 SGHDN, CDR2 FVKESK. V gave up 5 bases and J gave up 7 bases; unmatched junction bases: 3. This CDR3 spans 14 amino acids. The CDR3 spells CASSVGTGGEKLFF. CDR3 sequence (DNA): TGTGCCAGCAGCGTAGGGACAGGGGGTGAAAAACTGTTTTTT.

Only a few counts were recorded for this clonotype. The chain recombines TRBV24-1 with TRBJ2-1; TRBD2 aligns across 9 bases. The germline CDR1 and CDR2 sequences are KGHDR and SFDVKD. With 9 bases clipped from V and 8 bases from J, the junction kept 4 bases outside the gene matches. The CDR3 sequence is 12 residues long. CDR3 sequence: CATGGGAYEQFF. The CDR3 DNA follows: TGTGCCACCGGCGGGGGGGCCTATGAGCAGTTCTTC.

The rearrangement uses TRBV7-2 and TRBJ1-5; 8 nucleotides line up with TRBD1. This CDR3 contains 14 residues. The junction had 4 bases not matched to a gene; V was cut back by 4 bases and J by 5 bases. Germline-derived CDR1 and CDR2 are SGHTA and FQGNSA. CDR3 in DNA: TGTGCCAGCAGCTCACAGGGGGTGGATCAGCCCCAGCATTTT. Its protein is CASSSQGVDQPQHF.

The chain combines TRBV20-1 with TRBJ2-1, with D possibly being TRBD2 (5 bases). The CDR3 contains 13 residues. Trimming shortened V by 6 bases and J by 1 base, and 10 bases separated the two germline ends. Germline V lookup: CDR1 DFQATT, CDR2 SNEGSKA (reference sequence). As DNA, the CDR3 is TGCAGTGCCATCCCGGGGTCCTACAATGAGCAGTTCTTC. Residues: CSAIPGSYNEQFF.

The chain links TRBV6-2 or TRBV6-3 to TRBJ2-7, with D unresolved. CDR3 size: 16 residues. The V end was cut by 0 bases, the J end by 3 bases, with 15 bases between. Looked up from germline, CDR1 is MNHEY and CDR2 is SVGEGT. The CDR3 DNA reads as TGTGCCAGCAGTTACTCCCCTCAGGATCCCTACTACGAGCAGTACGTC. Its protein product is CASSYSPQDPYYEQYV.

This chain connects TRBV7-2 to TRBJ2-3, with D tentatively TRBD2 (7 bases). Germline values: CDR1 SGHTA, CDR2 FQGNSA. This CDR3 has 19 amino acids. The V end was cut by 5 bases, the J end by 3 bases, with 27 bases between. CDR3 sequence: CASSREGRGGTQATDTQYF. The DNA for the CDR3 is TGTGCCAGCAGCCGAGAGGGGAGGGGGGGCACCCAAGCGACAGATACGCAGTATTTT. Full variable domain (rest looked up from reference TRBV7-2 and TRBJ2-3): GAGVSQSPSNKVTEKGKDVELRCDPISGHTALYWYRQSLGQGLEFLIYFQGNSAPDKSGLPSDRFSAERTGGSVSTLTIQRTQQEDSAVYLCASSREGRGGTQATDTQYFGPGTRLTVL.

This clonotype has at least ten counts. The CDR3 loop is CASSNNDREVVAGELFF. The CDR3 DNA sequence: TGTGCCAGCAGCAACAACGACAGGGAGGTAGTGGCCGGGGAGCTGTTTTTT. The chain links TRBV7-8 to TRBJ2-2; a weak D match, TRBD1 (7 bases). Germline assignment: CDR1 SGHVS and CDR2 FQNEAQ. Trimming stripped 5 bases from V and 6 bases from J, with 22 bases between. This CDR3 region has 17 residues.

The chain uses TRBV24-1 and TRBJ2-2, with 7 bases aligning to TRBD2. The CDR3 loop spans 16 amino acids. V was clipped by 0 bases and J by 1 base; unmatched bases: 1. Germline values: CDR1 KGHDR, CDR2 SFDVKD. CDR3 bases: TGTGCCACCAGTGATTTGGGACTAGAGAACACCGGGGAGCTGTTTTTT. It is translated as CATSDLGLENTGELFF.

V gene TRBV7-9 combines with J gene TRBJ1-3; no reliable D call. Germline CDR1 is SEHNR and CDR2 is FQNEAQ (reference sequence). CDR3 length: 13 amino acids. Trimming stripped 6 bases from V and 8 bases from J, with 14 bases between. DNA for the CDR3: TGTGCCAGCAGACAAGGGAATTCGGACACCATATATTTT. This codes for CASRQGNSDTIYF.

This clonotype was counted only a few times. This chain joins TRBV7-2 and TRBJ2-7, with 12 nucleotides matching TRBD2. Germline V lookup: CDR1 SGHTA, CDR2 FQGNSA. The length of the CDR3 is 17 residues. V was clipped by 2 bases and J by 5 bases; unmatched bases: 10. The CDR3 nucleotides read TGTGCCAGCAGCTTACAAAAGGCTAGCGGGGGGGCCGACGAGCAGTACTTC. Protein sequence: CASSLQKASGGADEQYF. The full variable domain, rest sourced from reference TRBV7-2 and TRBJ2-7, is GAGVSQSPSNKVTEKGKDVELRCDPISGHTALYWYRQSLGQGLEFLIYFQGNSAPDKSGLPSDRFSAERTGGSVSTLTIQRTQQEDSAVYLCASSLQKASGGADEQYFGPGTRLTVT.

This clonotype was seen only a few times. The rearrangement links TRBV20-1 to TRBJ1-5, with 9 bases lining up with TRBD1. The V gene's germline CDR1 is DFQATT and CDR2 SNEGSKA (reference sequence). V shed 2 bases, J shed 7 bases, and the junction held 9 bases outside the gene matches. The CDR3 contains 15 residues. CDR3 in DNA: TGCAGTGCTAGACCCGGGACAGGGAAGAAACAGCCCCAGCATTTT. Translating gives CSARPGTGKKQPQHF.

This sequence joins TRBV2 and TRBJ2-7; 8 nucleotides match TRBD1. The V gene end was trimmed by 7 bases and the J gene end by 9 bases; junction bases not matched to a gene: 8. The CDR3 extends over 12 amino acids. CDR1 SNHLY and CDR2 FYNNEI come from the germline V gene. The CDR3 region is CASNVADRVQYV. As DNA, the CDR3 is TGTGCCAGCAACGTAGCGGACAGGGTGCAGTACGTC.